These 27 T cell receptor beta chains originate from one sample sequenced in a study of T-cell reconstitution after alpha-beta-depleted transplantation in children. Preparation of the TCRbeta library used unique molecular identifiers. TCRdb called the PCR reads again in MiXCR, with one record for every CDR3 protein. This table has roughly 570,000 distinct CDR3 sequences, about a quarter appearing once. Specimen: PBMCs, collected before TCRalphabeta/CD19-depleted stem cell transplant. All receptors derive from a boy younger than two with Wiskott-Aldrich syndrome, due to receive a stem cell transplant.

The chain recombines TRBV10-3 with TRBJ2-3, with D possibly matching TRBD1 (6 bases). The germline V and J ends were trimmed by 10 bases and 0 bases, with 14 bases remaining between them. Germline values: CDR1 ENHRY, CDR2 SYGVKD. The CDR3 contains 14 residues. The CDR3 loop reads CATRTRGSTDTQYF. CDR3 coding DNA: TGTGCCACCCGAACTAGGGGGAGCACAGATACGCAGTATTTT.

In its sample, this clonotype was seen a few times. The chain is built from TRBV18 and TRBJ2-5; a weak D match, TRBD2 (6 bases). Trimming cost V 6 bases and J 2 bases, with 13 bases left between them. The CDR3 loop spans 14 amino acids. Germline lookup yields CDR1 KGHSH and CDR2 LQKENI. CDR3 in amino acids: CASSPLATQETQYF. The CDR3 DNA reads TGTGCCAGCTCCCCTCTAGCGACACAAGAGACCCAGTACTTC. Drawing the rest from reference TRBV18 and TRBJ2-5, the complete variable domain is NAGVMQNPRHLVRRRGQEARLRCSPMKGHSHVYWYRQLPEEGLKFMVYLQKENIIDESGMPKERFSAEFPKEGPSILRIQQVVRGDSAAYFCASSPLATQETQYFGPGTRLLVL.

This clonotype came up a few times. The chain recombines TRBV29-1 with TRBJ2-1; 8 bases line up with TRBD2. The CDR3 length is 12 residues. Germline V gene lookup returns CDR1 SQVTM and CDR2 ANQGSEA. The J segment lost 9 bases and the V segment lost 4 bases, leaving 5 bases of the junction unmatched. CDR3 DNA: TGCAGCGTTGGAAGCGGGAGAGCTGAGCAGTTCTTC. It encodes CSVGSGRAEQFF.

There are a few counts of this clonotype. The chain employs TRBV27 and TRBJ2-3; the match to TRBD2 covers 10 bases. CDR3 length equals 17 residues. V dropped 4 bases and J dropped 0; count of bases not matched to a gene: 7. Germline V CDR1 and CDR2: MNHEY, SMNVEV (reference sequence). The DNA for the CDR3 is TGTGCCAGCAGTTCCGGACTAGCGGATTCTAGCACAGATACGCAGTATTTT. Protein: CASSSGLADSSTDTQYF.

This clonotype was picked up a small number of times. This chain links TRBV9 with TRBJ2-1; tentatively, D is TRBD1 or TRBD2 (5 bases each). This CDR3 spans 14 amino acids. Trimming took off 0 bases at V and 5 bases at J, with 9 bases between the two ends. CDR1 is SGDLS and CDR2 is YYNGEE in the germline V gene. CDR3 coding DNA: TGTGCCAGCAGCGTAGGGGACCAAAACAATGAGCAGTTCTTC. Protein product: CASSVGDQNNEQFF. The whole variable domain, remainder taken from reference TRBV9 and TRBJ2-1, is DSGVTQTPKHLITATGQRVTLRCSPRSGDLSVYWYQQSLDQGLQFLIQYYNGEERAKGNILERFSAQQFPDLHSELNLSSLELGDSALYFCASSVGDQNNEQFFGPGTRLTVL.

The chain carries TRBV5-1 and TRBJ2-5, with TRBD1 matching 9 bases. CDR1 is SGHRS, CDR2 YFSETQ, per germline. This CDR3 spans 16 amino acids. The junction had 6 bases not matched to a gene; V was cut back by 0 bases and J by 3 bases. This CDR3 reads CASSLGRTGAEETQYF. The CDR3 nucleotides are TGCGCCAGCAGCTTGGGTCGGACAGGGGCTGAAGAGACCCAGTACTTC.

This clonotype was counted a few times. The J gene is TRBJ2-7, the V gene TRBV15; weak D call: TRBD1 (5 bases). The V gene lost 0 bases and the J gene lost 3 bases, with 9 bases spanning the gap. The V gene's germline CDR1 is LNHNV and CDR2 YYDKDF (reference sequence). The length of the CDR3 is 14 residues. The CDR3 loop reads CATSRDRGIYEQYF. CDR3 nucleotide sequence: TGTGCCACCAGCAGAGATAGGGGTATCTACGAGCAGTACTTC.

This clonotype has only a few counts. The V call is TRBV10-3, the J call TRBJ2-5; D remains unclear. Per germline, CDR1 ENHRY and CDR2 SYGVKD. The CDR3 has 13 amino acids. V was pared by 3 bases and J by 7 bases, with 12 bases between. CDR3 bases: TGTGCCATCAGTGACTCAGGTTGGGGGACCCAGTACTTC. Protein sequence: CAISDSGWGTQYF.

The chain recombines TRBV6-1 with TRBJ1-2; 7 bases map to TRBD1. The CDR3 is made up of 12 amino acids. Germline trimming cut 5 bases from V and 8 bases from J; bases unmatched to any gene: 5. CDR1 is MNHNS and CDR2 is SASEGT in the germline V gene. The CDR3 loop is CASSTRTGGYTF. The DNA of the CDR3 is TGTGCCAGCAGTACCCGGACAGGCGGCTACACCTTC.

The table lists this clonotype with a few counts. One junction end disagrees with the germline gene, perhaps due to a read error. The chain carries TRBV12-3 or TRBV12-4 and TRBJ2-1; TRBD2 matches at 11 bases. This CDR3 spans 13 amino acids. The CDR3 DNA is TGTGCCAGTCGTGCTACTAGCGGGAGAGAATGGATCTTC. Its translation is CASRATSGREWIF.

This clonotype was found a few times. CDR3 loop: CAISEGVSSYNEQFF. CDR3 sequence (DNA): TGTGCCATCAGTGAGGGGGTGAGCTCCTACAATGAGCAGTTCTTC. The chain joins TRBV10-3 to TRBJ2-1; D ambiguous. The CDR3 extends over 15 amino acids. Germline V gene data show CDR1 as ENHRY and CDR2 as SYGVKD. Between the trimmed V and J ends, which lost 2 bases and 0 bases, there was a span of 8 bases.

This clonotype was counted ten times or more. The chain is built from TRBV29-1 and TRBJ2-7; D is possibly TRBD2 (6 bases). CDR3 size: 14 residues. Looked up from germline, CDR1 is SQVTM and CDR2 is ANQGSEA. Trimming took off 5 bases at V and 0 bases at J, with 14 bases between the two ends. The CDR3: CSVSRDSSSYEQYF. The CDR3 nucleotides are TGCAGCGTTTCCCGGGACTCATCCTCCTACGAGCAGTACTTC.

The chain carries TRBV10-3 and TRBJ2-3, with 7 bases lining up with TRBD2. V shed 6 bases and J 5 bases; nucleotides not matched to a gene: 2. Germline V gene sequence: CDR1 ENHRY, CDR2 SYGVKD. The CDR3 totals 12 residues. CDR3 coding DNA: TGTGCCATCAGCGCTAGCGGAGATACGCAGTATTTT. Its protein product is CAISASGDTQYF.

V and J are TRBV29-1 and TRBJ1-5; TRBD1 might be the D (5 bases). The V end was cut by 4 bases, the J end by 0 bases, with 7 bases between. CDR1 SQVTM and CDR2 ANQGSEA come from the germline V gene. The length of the CDR3 is 13 residues. CDR3 nucleotide sequence: TGCAGCGTTGGCGGGGCTAGCAATCAGCCCCAGCATTTT. Amino acids: CSVGGASNQPQHF.

The CDR3 region is CSARGGTAPGGQFF. For the CDR3, the DNA is TGCAGTGCTAGAGGGGGGACAGCCCCAGGGGGACAGTTCTTC. The V gene is TRBV20-1, the J gene TRBJ2-1, with TRBD1 matching over 7 bases. The germline CDR1 and CDR2 sequences are DFQATT and SNEGSKA (reference sequence). The CDR3 contains 14 residues. The V and J ends lost 1 base and 13 bases, in that order; junction bases with no gene match: 13.

This clonotype appeared a few times. The genes are TRBV5-1 and TRBJ2-1, with a weak D call TRBD2 (6 bases). Germline CDR1 reads SGHRS; CDR2 reads YFSETQ. The CDR3 length is 14 residues. Deletions cut 2 bases from V and 7 bases from J, with 13 bases between. The CDR3 is CASSFPSVWNEQFF. The CDR3 coding sequence is TGCGCCAGCAGCTTTCCTAGCGTGTGGAATGAGCAGTTCTTC. The full variable domain, rest sourced from reference TRBV5-1 and TRBJ2-1, is KAGVTQTPRYLIKTRGQQVTLSCSPISGHRSVSWYQQTPGQGLQFLFEYFSETQRNKGNFPGRFSGRQFSNSRSEMNVSTLELGDSALYLCASSFPSVWNEQFFGPGTRLTVL.

This clonotype has just a few counts. The chain links TRBV20-1 to TRBJ1-5; perhaps TRBD1 as D (5 bases). The CDR3 extends over 14 amino acids. The V end lost 1 base, the J end lost 2 bases, and 9 bases lay between the germline ends. CDR1 and CDR2 (germline): DFQATT, SNEGSKA (reference sequence). DNA for the CDR3: TGCAGTGCTAGAGCCCGGGGCGGCAATCAGCCCCAGCATTTT. Residues: CSARARGGNQPQHF.

The V and J genes are TRBV10-2 and TRBJ1-1, with a tentative D call TRBD1 (5 bases). The germline V gene encodes CDR1 WSHSY and CDR2 SAAADI. CDR3 size: 15 residues. The V and J ends lost 3 bases and 3 bases respectively, with 14 bases between them. For the CDR3, the DNA is TGCGCCAGCAGTGAAGGGCAGGGACGGGACACTGAAGCTTTCTTT. Translation: CASSEGQGRDTEAFF.

In this sample, this clonotype turned up a few times. This chain joins TRBV7-6 and TRBJ2-1; the D is unclear. Germline CDR1 is SGHVS and CDR2 is FNYEAQ. V was clipped by 5 bases and J by 0 bases, with 11 bases between them. The CDR3 loop spans 15 amino acids. CDR3 DNA sequence: TGTGCCAGCAGCCCTAATTCCCTCTCCTACAATGAGCAGTTCTTC. Residues: CASSPNSLSYNEQFF.

This clonotype was recorded a few times. The gene calls are TRBV4-2 and TRBJ1-1, with a weak D call TRBD1 (6 bases). Trimming shortened V by 4 bases and J by 3 bases, and 12 bases separated the two germline ends. CDR1 and CDR2 from the germline V gene are LGHNA and YNFKEQ. The CDR3 covers 14 residues. CDR3 residues: CASSPPGGDTEAFF. The CDR3 region has the DNA TGTGCCAGCAGCCCCCCCGGGGGCGACACTGAAGCTTTCTTT.

The chain has TRBV20-1 and TRBJ2-3, with 10 nucleotides matching TRBD2. The CDR3 is 17 residues long. Germline V gene sequence: CDR1 DFQATT, CDR2 SNEGSKA (reference sequence). After removal of 1 base from V and 5 bases from J, the junction contained 12 bases not matched to a gene. This CDR3 reads CSARGSGRAWLVDTQYF. The CDR3 bases are TGCAGTGCTAGAGGGAGCGGGAGGGCTTGGTTGGTAGATACGCAGTATTTT.

V is TRBV10-3 and J is TRBJ1-2; no definite D call. Germline V gene sequence: CDR1 ENHRY, CDR2 SYGVKD. Trimming took off 2 bases at V and 8 bases at J, with 9 bases between the two ends. This CDR3 comprises 12 residues. The DNA of the CDR3 is TGTGCCATCAGTGAGCCCGGGGAAGGCTACACCTTC. It yields the protein CAISEPGEGYTF.

The chain employs TRBV20-1 and TRBJ2-1, with D maybe TRBD2 (5 bases). Germline V gene sequence: CDR1 DFQATT, CDR2 SNEGSKA (reference sequence). The ends were cut back, 6 bases at V and 2 bases at J, with 14 bases in the middle. The CDR3 is 14 amino acids. Here the CDR3 DNA reads TGCAGTGCATACCGAGCGGCAACCTACAATGAGCAGTTCTTC. This gives the protein CSAYRAATYNEQFF.

V is TRBV5-1 and J is TRBJ2-3; a possible D gene is TRBD1 (5 bases). This CDR3 is built from 15 residues. V dropped 0 bases and J dropped 4 bases, with 12 bases sitting between them. Germline V lookup: CDR1 SGHRS, CDR2 YFSETQ. DNA of the CDR3: TGCGCCAGCAGCTTGGCCGGACAATCCCCAGATACGCAGTATTTT. Its protein is CASSLAGQSPDTQYF.

This clonotype was detected once. This chain joins TRBV12-3 or TRBV12-4 and TRBJ2-3; D is perhaps TRBD1 (6 bases). This CDR3 region has 15 residues. Deletions cut 7 bases from V and 2 bases from J, with 16 bases between. As DNA, the CDR3 is TGTGCCAGCACCGTCGGGACACATTTCACAGATACGCAGTATTTT. The encoded protein is CASTVGTHFTDTQYF.

The gene calls are TRBV20-1 and TRBJ1-3; weak D call: TRBD1 (6 bases). The V end lost 2 bases, the J end lost 4 bases, and 15 bases lay between the germline ends. Germline V CDR1 and CDR2: DFQATT, SNEGSKA (reference sequence). The CDR3 has 15 residues. As DNA, the CDR3 is TGCAGTGCTAGAACCCGGGACACCTGGGGAAACACCATATATTTT. Amino acid sequence: CSARTRDTWGNTIYF.

The sample holds a few counts of this clonotype. The genes are TRBV10-3 and TRBJ2-1; a weak D match, TRBD2 (6 bases). V lost 7 bases and J lost 4, with 14 bases in between. The V gene's germline CDR1 is ENHRY and CDR2 SYGVKD. The CDR3 sequence is 14 residues long. In nucleotides, the CDR3 is TGTGCCATCAAAGGAGAACTAGCTTACAATGAGCAGTTCTTC. It translates to CAIKGELAYNEQFF.